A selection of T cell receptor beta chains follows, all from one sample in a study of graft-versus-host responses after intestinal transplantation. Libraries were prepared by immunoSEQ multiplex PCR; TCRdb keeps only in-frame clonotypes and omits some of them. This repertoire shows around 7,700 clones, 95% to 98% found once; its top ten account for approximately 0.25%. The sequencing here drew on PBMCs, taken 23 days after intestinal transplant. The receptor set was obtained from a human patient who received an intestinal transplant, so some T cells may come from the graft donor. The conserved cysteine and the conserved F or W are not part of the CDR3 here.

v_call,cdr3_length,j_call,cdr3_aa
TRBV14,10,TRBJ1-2,ATGDRGHGYT
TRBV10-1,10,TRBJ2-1,ASSGGSNEQF
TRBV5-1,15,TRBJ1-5,ASRPGGRGVENQPQH
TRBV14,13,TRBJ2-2,ASSPTGKYTGELF
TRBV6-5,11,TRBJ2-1,ASSYGESNEQF
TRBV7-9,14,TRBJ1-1,ASSLKWGAYGTEAF
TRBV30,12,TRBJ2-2,ARRAAAATGELF
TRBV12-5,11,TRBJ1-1,ASGSGVNTEAF
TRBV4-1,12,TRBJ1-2,ASSQDWGTDGYT
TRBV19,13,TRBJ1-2,ASSIGQLSNYGYT
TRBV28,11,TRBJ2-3,ATPGLAADTQY
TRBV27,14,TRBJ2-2,ASSPRLAGAAGELF
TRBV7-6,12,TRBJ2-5,ASSGTTGQETQY
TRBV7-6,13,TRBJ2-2,ASSSSGRVDGELF
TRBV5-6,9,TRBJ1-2,ASSYDYGYT
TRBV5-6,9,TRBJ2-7,ASSADREQY
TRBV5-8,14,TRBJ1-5,AGSLPGHGSNQPQH
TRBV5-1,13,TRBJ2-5,ASSLVVGGQETQY
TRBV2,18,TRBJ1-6,ASSAGDTGTGTRIGSPLH
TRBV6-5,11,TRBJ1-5,ASSYGGNQPQH
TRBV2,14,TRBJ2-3,ASSVGTSGYTDTQY
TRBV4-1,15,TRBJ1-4,ASSQVRADATNEKLF
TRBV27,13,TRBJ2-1,ASSLWQGRYNEQF
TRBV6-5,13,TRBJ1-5,ASKGDRAGNQPQH
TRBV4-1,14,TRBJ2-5,ASSQVGTGRSETQY
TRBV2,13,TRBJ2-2,ASSERAINPGELF
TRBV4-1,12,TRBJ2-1,ASSQDGTYNEQF
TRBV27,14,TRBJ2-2,ASRLAGVGNTGELF
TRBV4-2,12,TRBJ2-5,ASSLEGKQETQY
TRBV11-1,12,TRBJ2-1,ASEGPRGHNEQF
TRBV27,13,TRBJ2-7,ASSLSVGGIYEQY
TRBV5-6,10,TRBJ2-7,ASSLPTGEQY
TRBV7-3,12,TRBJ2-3,ASSLRDLTDTQY
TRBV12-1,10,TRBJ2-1,ASSFRQAREF
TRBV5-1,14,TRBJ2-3,ASSLAAGGTTDTQY